Below are 5 T cell receptor beta chains sequenced from a single sample in a study of T cells after yellow fever vaccination. MiXCR, applied by TCRdb to the 5' RACE reads, yields one record per CDR3 protein. Here the sample spans about 300,000 distinct CDR3 sequences, less than 9.5% being singletons. Sequenced material: CD4+ T cells sorted from PBMCs, taken 5 days after the yellow fever booster vaccination. Receptors originate from a young man who received the YFV17D yellow fever vaccine.

The CDR3 DNA follows: TGTGCCAGCAGCCAAACCCTCGTACCTTTCCAGCAGTACGTC. Translated: CASSQTLVPFQQYV. The chain combines TRBV3-2 with TRBJ2-7; the table's D call, TRBD2, has no DNA check behind it. TRBV3-2 is described as a pseudogene. The CDR3 is made up of 14 amino acids.

This sequence joins TRBV12-3 or TRBV12-4 and TRBJ1-4; D gene unclear. The CDR3 covers 14 residues. Deletions cut 2 bases from V and 5 bases from J, with 9 bases between. The DNA of the CDR3 is TGTGCCAGCAGTTTATCCACCAGCAATGAAAAACTGTTTTTT. Translating it yields CASSLSTSNEKLFF.

Here the CDR3 reads CSVDAAGGSQGEQFF. CDR3 DNA: TGCAGCGTTGATGCAGCGGGGGGTAGTCAGGGTGAGCAGTTCTTC. The chain combines TRBV29-1 with TRBJ2-1, with TRBD2 matching over 9 bases. V lost 3 bases to trimming and J lost 9 bases; unmatched junction nucleotides: 12. CDR3 length: 15 amino acids. Germline-derived CDR1 and CDR2 are SQVTM and ANQGSEA.

The chain joins TRBV4-2 to TRBJ1-5; weak D call: TRBD1 (5 bases). Germline CDR1 and CDR2: LGHNA and YNFKEQ. The germline V and J ends were trimmed by 2 bases and 5 bases, with 13 bases remaining between them. The CDR3 runs to 15 residues. CDR3 in DNA: TGTGCCAGCAGCCAACGGGGGAAGGTAGATCAGCCCCAGCATTTT. It translates to CASSQRGKVDQPQHF.

This clonotype was observed a handful of times. The chain recombines TRBV7-9 with TRBJ1-4, with TRBD1 matching 10 bases. The V gene's germline CDR1 is SEHNR and CDR2 FQNEAQ (reference sequence). Trimming cost V 7 bases and J 5 bases; bases outside gene matches: 7. The CDR3 contains 15 residues. CDR3 in amino acids: CASKTGGAVNEKLFF. The CDR3 bases are TGTGCCAGCAAGACAGGGGGCGCGGTCAATGAAAAACTGTTTTTT.